These 10 T cell receptor beta chains were all obtained from the same sample, sequenced in a study of blood T cell repertoires in COVID-19. The assay was immunoSEQ multiplex PCR, and TCRdb's table has in-frame clones only and misses some. The table lists some 250,000 clones, roughly 88% of them singletons. The sequenced sample consisted of peripheral blood. The receptor source for this set is a young woman with acute or convalescent COVID-19.

As to this clone: Other DNA sequences in the same sample also yield this CDR3. V usage is TRBV19 and J usage is TRBJ2-3; TRBD2 matches at 10 bases. CDR1 LNHDA and CDR2 SQIVND come from the germline V gene (reference sequence). The CDR3 runs to 16 residues. V lost 3 bases and J lost 0; bases outside the gene matches: 3. The CDR3 nucleotides are TGTGCCAGTAGTATTATAGCGGGAGGCAGCACAGATACGCAGTATTTT. This gives the protein CASSIIAGGSTDTQYF.

This chain uses TRBV19 with TRBJ2-1, with 10 bases matching TRBD1. Germline V gene data show CDR1 as LNHDA and CDR2 as SQIVND (reference sequence). The trim removed 5 bases at V and 0 bases at J, leaving 1 base unmatched. The CDR3 runs 15 residues. This CDR3 reads CASSWTGGSYNEQFF. The CDR3 region has the DNA TGTGCCAGTAGTTGGACAGGGGGCTCCTACAATGAGCAGTTCTTC.

This clone was seen once. This sequence joins TRBV5-4 and TRBJ2-3; D ambiguous. CDR1 SGHNT and CDR2 YYREEE come from the germline V gene (reference sequence). This CDR3 comprises 14 residues. The ends were cut back, 0 bases at V and 2 bases at J, with 7 bases in the middle. CDR3 in DNA: TGTGCCAGCAGCTTGGGGCCGAACACAGATACGCAGTATTTT. Residues: CASSLGPNTDTQYF.

A single count supports this clone. The chain couples TRBV5-1 to TRBJ2-5, with 11 bases aligning to TRBD1. Germline values: CDR1 SGHRS, CDR2 YFSETQ. V trimming: 4 bases; J trimming: 5 bases; junction bases outside the gene matches: 4. CDR3 length: 14 amino acids. CDR3 bases: TGCGCCAGCAGCCGAGGACAGGGGGCCGAGACCCAGTACTTC. It translates to CASSRGQGAETQYF.

This chain connects TRBV7-2 to TRBJ1-2, with TRBD1 as a possible D gene (6 bases). With 1 base removed from V and 7 bases from J, the gap between germline ends came to 10 bases. The CDR3 extends over 13 amino acids. Per the germline V gene, CDR1 is SGHTA and CDR2 is FQGNSA. CDR3 DNA sequence: TGTGCCAGCAGCTTAGTGGGGGGGCCTGGCTACACCTTC. This encodes CASSLVGGPGYTF.

This chain links TRBV11-2 with TRBJ1-4; TRBD1 is a possible D gene (6 bases). The germline V and J ends were trimmed by 4 bases and 4 bases, with 13 bases remaining between them. The CDR3 is 15 amino acids. CDR1 SGHAT and CDR2 FQNNGV come from the germline V gene. The CDR3, as DNA: TGTGCCAGCAGCTCGCCGACAGGCTTTAATGAAAAACTGTTTTTT. Translating gives CASSSPTGFNEKLFF. Using reference TRBV11-2 and TRBJ1-4 for the parts outside the CDR3, the full variable domain is EAGVAQSPRYKIIEKRQSVAFWCNPISGHATLYWYQQILGQGPKLLIQFQNNGVVDDSQLPKDRFSAERLKGVDSTLKIQPAKLEDSAVYLCASSSPTGFNEKLFFGSGTQLSVL.

The chain carries TRBV2 and TRBJ2-4, with D maybe TRBD2 (5 bases). From germline, CDR1 is SNHLY and CDR2 FYNNEI. This CDR3 has 16 amino acids. V lost 0 bases and J 2 bases, leaving 11 bases between the germline ends. CDR3 nucleotides: TGTGCCAGCAGTGAAGCGCTTCGCGGGCCCAAAAACATTCAGTACTTC. It specifies CASSEALRGPKNIQYF. Combining the CDR3 with reference TRBV2 and TRBJ2-4 gives the whole variable domain EPEVTQTPSHQVTQMGQEVILRCVPISNHLYFYWYRQILGQKVEFLVSFYNNEISEKSEIFDDQFSVERPDGSNFTLKIRSTKLEDSAMYFCASSEALRGPKNIQYFGAGTRLSVL.

The V and J genes are TRBV19 and TRBJ2-2, with TRBD1 matching 8 bases. Germline trimming cut 7 bases from V and 2 bases from J; bases unmatched to any gene: 3. Germline-derived CDR1 and CDR2 are LNHDA and SQIVND (reference sequence). The CDR3 is made up of 14 amino acids. CDR3 residues: CASTDRGNTGELFF. The CDR3, as DNA: TGTGCCAGTACTGACAGGGGTAACACCGGGGAGCTGTTTTTT.

The CDR3 region has the DNA TGTGCCAGCAGTTTTACAGGCTGGAGCTCCTATAATTCACCCCTCCACTTT. Amino acid sequence: CASSFTGWSSYNSPLHF. The rearrangement links TRBV27 to TRBJ1-6; D is possibly TRBD1 (5 bases). Per the germline V gene, CDR1 is MNHEY and CDR2 is SMNVEV (reference sequence). V lost 3 bases and J lost 0, with 12 bases in between. This CDR3 is built from 17 residues.

The chain combines TRBV19 with TRBJ2-1; 10 bases align to TRBD2. Per germline, CDR1 LNHDA and CDR2 SQIVND (reference sequence). Trimming removed 3 bases from V and 8 bases from J; junction bases left unmatched: 4. This CDR3 contains 14 residues. CDR3 sequence reads: CASSILAGEYEQFF. The DNA for the CDR3 is TGTGCCAGTAGTATTCTAGCGGGAGAATATGAGCAGTTCTTC.